A selection of T cell receptor beta chains follows, all from one sample in a study of blood T cell repertoires in COVID-19. Clones were sequenced by immunoSEQ multiplex PCR, and TCRdb holds only the in-frame ones, with some missing. Of 200,000 to 250,000 clones in the sample, about 87% were seen once. The sample consisted of peripheral blood. The receptor source for this set is a man between 25 and 39 years old with COVID-19, enrolled during active disease. Each CDR3 is given with its conserved first and last residue. A D gene is named only where the DNA matches it firmly. The listing skips clone size in some rows; elsewhere it reads once, few, many or a size class.

D	J	size	V	length	DNA	CDR3
TRBD1	TRBJ2-7	.	TRBV19	14	TGTGCCAGTAGTACCTGGGACAGCTCCTACGAGCAGTACTTC	CASSTWDSSYEQYF
.	TRBJ1-6	.	TRBV5-1	16	TGCGCCAGCAGCTTGGGCCGCGGACAGAATAATTCACCCCTCCACTTT	CASSLGRGQNNSPLHF
TRBD1	TRBJ1-6	.	TRBV7-9	17	TGTGCCAGCAGCTGGGACAGGAGGAGCTCCTATAATTCACCCCTCCACTTT	CASSWDRRSSYNSPLHF
.	TRBJ2-7	.	TRBV10-3	13	TGTGCCATCAGTGAGAAGTTTTCCGGCGAGCAGTACTTC	CAISEKFSGEQYF
.	TRBJ1-1	.	TRBV7-9	14	TGTGCCAGCAGCGCTACTCTAGTGAACACTGAAGCTTTCTTT	CASSATLVNTEAFF
TRBD1	TRBJ1-5	.	TRBV2	16	TGTGCCAGCAGTGAGAGCCCAGACAGGGGGAGTCAGCCCCAGCATTTT	CASSESPDRGSQPQHF
.	TRBJ2-3	.	TRBV4-3	20	TGCGCCAGCAGCCAAGATTTTGGGGGCTTTGCGGGGGAGGCGGGAGATACGCAGTATTTT	CASSQDFGGFAGEAGDTQYF
.	TRBJ2-7	.	TRBV7-9	13	TGTGCCAGCAGGGAACCGGGAAGATACGAGCAGTACTTC	CASREPGRYEQYF
.	TRBJ1-5	.	TRBV18	15	TGTGCCAGCTCATCGGGGGGGGCTGGCAATCAGCCCCAGCATTTT	CASSSGGAGNQPQHF
.	TRBJ2-7	.	TRBV7-2	15	TGTGCCAGCAGCTTAGTGCCAGCGGCCTCCTACGAGCAGTACTTC	CASSLVPAASYEQYF
TRBD1	TRBJ1-2	.	TRBV4-3	13	TGCGCCAGCAGCTCCCGGGACAGTTATGGCTACACCTTC	CASSSRDSYGYTF
.	TRBJ1-1	.	TRBV7-9	14	TGTGCCAGCAGCTTAAACCCACCGGGAGTGAGAGCTTTCTTT	CASSLNPPGVRAFF
TRBD2	TRBJ2-1	.	TRBV2	16	TGTGCCAGCAGTGAAGGCTTGGCGGGGGGGGACAATGAGCAGTTCTTC	CASSEGLAGGDNEQFF
TRBD1	TRBJ1-2	.	TRBV28	15	TGTGCCAGTCAGTCCGGGACAGCTAACAACTATGGCTACACCTTC	CASQSGTANNYGYTF
.	TRBJ1-1	.	TRBV2	13	TGTGCCAGCAGTGAAGTTTGGGCCACTGAAGCTTTCTTT	CASSEVWATEAFF
TRBD1	TRBJ2-7	.	TRBV9	17	TGTGCCAGCAGCTATAGAAGGGACAGGGACGTGTCCTACGAGCAGTACTTC	CASSYRRDRDVSYEQYF
TRBD1	TRBJ1-5	.	TRBV12-3/TRBV12-4	13	TGTGCCAGCACCAGGGGGTTCAATCAGCCCCAGCATTTT	CASTRGFNQPQHF
.	TRBJ2-4	.	TRBV4-1	16	TGCGCCAGCAGCCAAGATCTAGGGTCAGGCGGGTACATTCAGTACTTC	CASSQDLGSGGYIQYF
.	TRBJ1-2	.	TRBV14	12	TGTGCCAGCAGTCGGGACACCTATGGCTACACCTTC	CASSRDTYGYTF
.	TRBJ1-2	.	TRBV7-2	16	TGTGCCAGCAGCTACAGCCAGGTCCGGCCTGGTAAAGGCTACACCTTC	CASSYSQVRPGKGYTF
.	TRBJ1-1	once	TRBV7-8	14	TGTGCCAGCAGCTTAGCAGCAGGGGACACTGAAGCTTTCTTT	CASSLAAGDTEAFF
.	TRBJ1-3	.	TRBV19	11	TGTGCCTCCCGGAGGGGAAACACCATATATTTT	CASRRGNTIYF
TRBD1	TRBJ2-1	.	TRBV28	15	TGTGCCAGCAGTCCCGGGACAGGGTCGTACAATGAGCAGTTCTTC	CASSPGTGSYNEQFF
TRBD1	TRBJ2-7	once	TRBV19	14	TGTGCCAGTAGTCCGGACAGGGGCGCCTACGAGCAGTACTTC	CASSPDRGAYEQYF
.	TRBJ1-1	.	TRBV5-1	15	TGCGCCAGCAGCTTGGCAGGGGCTCGGAACACTGAAGCTTTCTTT	CASSLAGARNTEAFF
TRBD1	TRBJ2-7	.	TRBV5-4	13	TGTGCCAGCAGAGAGGGACAGTCTTACGAGCAGTACTTC	CASREGQSYEQYF
TRBD1	TRBJ1-6	once	TRBV9	15	TGTGCCAGCAGCGTAGGGGGACAGGGAGATTCACCCCTCCACTTT	CASSVGGQGDSPLHF
TRBD2	TRBJ2-1	.	TRBV24-1	13	TGTGCCACCGAGACTAGCGGCTACAATGAGCAGTTCTTC	CATETSGYNEQFF
.	TRBJ1-2	.	TRBV14	14	TGTGCCAGCAGCCAAGATTGGGCTGACTATGGCTACACCTTC	CASSQDWADYGYTF
TRBD2	TRBJ2-7	.	TRBV5-5	16	TGTGCCAGCAGCTGGGAGGGGCGGAGCACCTACTACGAGCAGTACTTC	CASSWEGRSTYYEQYF
.	TRBJ1-2	.	TRBV5-1	14	TGCGCCAGCAGCTTGGACTACGGGAACTATGGCTACACCTTC	CASSLDYGNYGYTF
.	TRBJ1-3	.	TRBV4-3	16	TGCGCCAGCAGCCAAGGAGAGAGGGAGGCTGGAAACACCATATATTTT	CASSQGEREAGNTIYF
TRBD1	TRBJ2-7	.	TRBV6-5	15	TGTGCCAGCAGTTACTCGGACAGGAATTCCTACGAGCAGTACTTC	CASSYSDRNSYEQYF
.	TRBJ2-1	.	TRBV28	14	TGTGCCAGCGGGTCAGCGGTTATCTACAATGAGCAGTTCTTC	CASGSAVIYNEQFF
.	TRBJ1-6	.	TRBV11-2	14	TGTGCCAGCAGCTGGAATGAGGGAACTTCACCCCTCCACTTT	CASSWNEGTSPLHF
TRBD1	TRBJ1-5	.	TRBV19	13	TGTGCCAGTAGCACAGGGGATTACCAGCCCCAGCATTTT	CASSTGDYQPQHF
.	TRBJ2-1	.	TRBV28	12	TGTGCCAGCAGTTTGCTAAGGGACTTAAGGTTCTTC	CASSLLRDLRFF
.	TRBJ1-1	once	TRBV9	14	TGTGCCAGCAGCGTTGGGGGAGGATTGACTGAAGCTTTCTTT	CASSVGGGLTEAFF
TRBD1	TRBJ1-2	.	TRBV6-5	13	TGTGCCAGCAGTTACCGCAGGGGGCAGGGCTACACCTTC	CASSYRRGQGYTF
.	TRBJ2-1	.	TRBV5-4	12	TGTGCCGTATTCATGGCACCGCTCGAGCAGTTCTTC	CAVFMAPLEQFF
.	TRBJ2-1	.	TRBV15	12	TGTGCCACCAGCACGACAGGAAATGAGCAGTTCTTC	CATSTTGNEQFF
TRBD1	TRBJ1-2	.	TRBV10-3	14	TGTGCCATCAGTGAGACTGGACAGGGTGGTGGCTACACCTTC	CAISETGQGGGYTF
.	TRBJ2-4	.	TRBV19	12	TGTGCCAGCGGAGGCGCCTCTGGGATTCAGTACTTC	CASGGASGIQYF
.	TRBJ2-3	.	TRBV9	12	TGTGCCAGCAGCCCCCCGGGGGAAGCGAGGCATTTT	CASSPPGEARHF
.	TRBJ2-2	few	TRBV7-9	15	TGTGCCAGCACCGCAGGGATGGGTGGCACCGGGGAGCTGTTTTTT	CASTAGMGGTGELFF
.	TRBJ1-4	many	TRBV21-1	13	TGTGCCAGCAGCAAAAGACAGGGTGAAAAACTGTTTTTT	CASSKRQGEKLFF
TRBD1	TRBJ1-2	.	TRBV4-3	20	TGCGCCAGCAGCCAACTATACGGAGGGTTTGGGGACAGGGGGCCGGATGGCTACACCTTC	CASSQLYGGFGDRGPDGYTF
.	TRBJ1-2	.	TRBV27	15	TGTGCCAGCAGTTTAAGTGACAGTTTTAACTATGGCTACACCTTC	CASSLSDSFNYGYTF
TRBD1	TRBJ1-5	.	TRBV4-1	14	TGCGCCAGCAGCCAGTTGGGACAGTTTCAGCCCCAGCATTTT	CASSQLGQFQPQHF
.	TRBJ2-1	many	TRBV19	15	TGTGCCAGTAGGGGAGCTAGTAGGTCCTACAATGAGCAGTTCTTC	CASRGASRSYNEQFF
TRBD2	TRBJ2-1	few	TRBV7-8	12	TGTGCCAGCAGCCTGGGAGGGGATGAGCAGTTCTTC	CASSLGGDEQFF
TRBD2	TRBJ2-1	few	TRBV6-5	15	TGTGCCAGCAGTACCCGACTAGCGGGCTACAATGAGCAGTTCTTC	CASSTRLAGYNEQFF
TRBD1	TRBJ2-7	.	TRBV11-1	13	TGTGCCAGCAGCAACCAGGGGGTTGGCGAGCAGTACTTC	CASSNQGVGEQYF
TRBD1	TRBJ1-2	.	TRBV7-3	14	TGTGCCAGCAGCCCAACGGGACAGATCTATGGCTACACCTTC	CASSPTGQIYGYTF